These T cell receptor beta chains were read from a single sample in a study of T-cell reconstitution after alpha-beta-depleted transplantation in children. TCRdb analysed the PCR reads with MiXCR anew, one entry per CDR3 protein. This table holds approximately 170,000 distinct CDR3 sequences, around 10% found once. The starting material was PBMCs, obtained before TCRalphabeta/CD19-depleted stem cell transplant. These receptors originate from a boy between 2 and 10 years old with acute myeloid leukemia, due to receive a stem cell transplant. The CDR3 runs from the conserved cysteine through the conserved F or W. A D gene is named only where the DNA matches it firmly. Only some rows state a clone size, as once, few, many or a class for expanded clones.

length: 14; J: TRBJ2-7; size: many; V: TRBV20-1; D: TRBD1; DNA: TGCAGTGCCAGCCAAGGGACAGGGGGCTACGAGCAGTACTTC; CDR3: CSASQGTGGYEQYF
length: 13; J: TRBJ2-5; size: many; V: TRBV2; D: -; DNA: TGTGCCAGCAGTATTCGGACAGAGGAGACCCAGTACTTC; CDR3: CASSIRTEETQYF
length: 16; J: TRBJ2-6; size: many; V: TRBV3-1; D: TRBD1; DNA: TGTGCCAGCAGCCAGGGACAGACCTCTGGGGCCAACGTCCTGACTTTC; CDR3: CASSQGQTSGANVLTF
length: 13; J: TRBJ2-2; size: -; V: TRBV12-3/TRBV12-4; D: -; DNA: TGTGCCAGCAGTTTGGCTAGCGCCGGGGAGCTGTTTTTT; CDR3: CASSLASAGELFF
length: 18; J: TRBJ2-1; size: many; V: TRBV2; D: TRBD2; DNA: TGTGCCAGCAGTTTGGGGACAGGGACTAGCGGGAGAGGCAATGAGCAGTTCTTC; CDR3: CASSLGTGTSGRGNEQFF
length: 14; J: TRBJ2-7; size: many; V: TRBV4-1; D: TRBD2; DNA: TGCGCCAGCAGCCAAGGGACTAGCGGGGGCGAGCAGTACTTC; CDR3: CASSQGTSGGEQYF
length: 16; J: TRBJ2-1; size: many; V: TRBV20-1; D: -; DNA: TGCAGTGCTAGAGATCTGTTGAGCGGGTATTACAATGAGCAGTTCTTC; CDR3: CSARDLLSGYYNEQFF
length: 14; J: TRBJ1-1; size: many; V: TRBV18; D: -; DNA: TGTGCCAGCTCACCACCATCAGGGATCCCTGAAGCTTTCTTT; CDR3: CASSPPSGIPEAFF
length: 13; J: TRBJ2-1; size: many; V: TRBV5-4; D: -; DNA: TGTGCCAGCAGCTCGGACTCCTACAATGAGCAGTTCTTC; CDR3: CASSSDSYNEQFF
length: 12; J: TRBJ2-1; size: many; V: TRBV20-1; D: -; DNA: TGCAGTGCTCGCAGACAGGAGACAGGCCTGTTCTTC; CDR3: CSARRQETGLFF
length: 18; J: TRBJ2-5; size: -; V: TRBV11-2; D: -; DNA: TGTGCCAGCAGCTTAGATTCACCCCGTTGGACAGTCCAAGAGACCCAGTACTTC; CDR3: CASSLDSPRWTVQETQYF
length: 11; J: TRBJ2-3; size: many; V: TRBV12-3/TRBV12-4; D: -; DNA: TGTGCCAGCAGGACCTCAGATACGCAGTATTTT; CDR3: CASRTSDTQYF
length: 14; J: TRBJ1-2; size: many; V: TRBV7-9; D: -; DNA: TGTGCCAGCACTAGGTCGGGCAATAACTATGGCTACACCTTC; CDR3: CASTRSGNNYGYTF
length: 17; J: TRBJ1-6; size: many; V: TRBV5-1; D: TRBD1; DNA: TGCGCCAGCAGCTTGGAGCGGACAGGGGTATACAATTCACCCCTCCACTTT; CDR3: CASSLERTGVYNSPLHF
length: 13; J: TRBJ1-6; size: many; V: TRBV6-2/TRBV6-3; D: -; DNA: TGTGCCAGCAGCCTTTATTCGGATTCACCCCTCCACTTT; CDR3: CASSLYSDSPLHF
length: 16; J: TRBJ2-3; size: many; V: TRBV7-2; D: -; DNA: TGTGCCAGCAGCAAACTAGGCGCCGCTAGCACAGATACGCAGTATTTT; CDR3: CASSKLGAASTDTQYF
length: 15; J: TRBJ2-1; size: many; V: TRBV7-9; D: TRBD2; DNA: TGTGCCAGCAGCTCCCTAGCGGGCCTTCGGAATGAGCAGTTCTTC; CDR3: CASSSLAGLRNEQFF
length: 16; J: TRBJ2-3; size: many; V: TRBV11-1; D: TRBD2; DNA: TGTGCCAGCAGCCTGGAGGCGGGGGGGTGGACAGATACGCAGTATTTT; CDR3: CASSLEAGGWTDTQYF
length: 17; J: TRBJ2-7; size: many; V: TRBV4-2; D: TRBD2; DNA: TGTGCCAGCAGCCAAGATAATAGCGGGAGGGCCGTGTACGAGCAGTACTTC; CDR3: CASSQDNSGRAVYEQYF
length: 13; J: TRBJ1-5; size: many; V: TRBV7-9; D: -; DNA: TGTGCCAGCAGCTTAGACAGGGTACAGCCCCAGCATTTT; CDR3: CASSLDRVQPQHF
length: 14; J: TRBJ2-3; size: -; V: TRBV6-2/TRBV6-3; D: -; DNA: TGTGCCAGCAGGGGGGGCGGCAGCACAGATACGCAGTATTTT; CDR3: CASRGGGSTDTQYF
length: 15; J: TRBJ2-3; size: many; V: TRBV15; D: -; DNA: TGTGCCACCAGCAGGAACCTATTGAGCACAGATACGCAGTATTTT; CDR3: CATSRNLLSTDTQYF
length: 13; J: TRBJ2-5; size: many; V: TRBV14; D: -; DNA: TGTGCCAGCAGCCAAGGGAGAAAAGAGACCCAGTACTTC; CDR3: CASSQGRKETQYF
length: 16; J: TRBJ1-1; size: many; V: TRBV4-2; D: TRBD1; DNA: TGTGCCAGCAGCCAAGTCGGAACAGGGGACAACACTGAAGCTTTCTTT; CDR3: CASSQVGTGDNTEAFF
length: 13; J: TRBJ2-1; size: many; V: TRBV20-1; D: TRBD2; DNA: TGCAGTGCCCTAGCGGATTTCTACAATGAGCAGTTCTTC; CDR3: CSALADFYNEQFF
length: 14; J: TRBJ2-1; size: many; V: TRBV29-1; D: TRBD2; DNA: TGCAGCGTTGACACTAGCGTCTCCTACAATGAGCAGTTCTTC; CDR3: CSVDTSVSYNEQFF
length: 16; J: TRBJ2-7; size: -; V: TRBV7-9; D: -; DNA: TGTGCCAGCAGCTTAACTTGGACTAACCGCTCCTACGAGCAGTACTTC; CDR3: CASSLTWTNRSYEQYF
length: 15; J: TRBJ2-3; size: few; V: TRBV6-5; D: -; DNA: TGTGCCAGCAGTTACGCGGGCAGGGCCACAGATACGCAGTATTTT; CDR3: CASSYAGRATDTQYF
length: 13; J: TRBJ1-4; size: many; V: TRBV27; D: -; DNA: TGTGCCAGCCGACCGGACGGTAATGAAAAACTGTTTTTT; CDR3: CASRPDGNEKLFF
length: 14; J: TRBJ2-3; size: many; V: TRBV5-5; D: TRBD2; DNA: TGTGCCAGCAGATGGACTAGCTTTTCAGATACGCAGTATTTT; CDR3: CASRWTSFSDTQYF
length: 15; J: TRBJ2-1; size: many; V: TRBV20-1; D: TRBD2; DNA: TGCAGTGCTAGAGCACCGGGACTATCCTACAATGAGCAGTTCTTC; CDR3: CSARAPGLSYNEQFF
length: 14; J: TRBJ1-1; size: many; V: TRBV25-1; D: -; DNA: TGTGCCAGCAGTGCACGTTTGGGGAACACTGAAGCTTTCTTT; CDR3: CASSARLGNTEAFF
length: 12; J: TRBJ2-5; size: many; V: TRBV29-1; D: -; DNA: TGCAGCGTCCACACGGGGGAAGAGACCCAGTACTTC; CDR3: CSVHTGEETQYF
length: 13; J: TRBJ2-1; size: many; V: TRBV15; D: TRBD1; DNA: TGTGCCACCGGGGGGACAGGGAGGTTTGAGCAGTTCTTC; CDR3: CATGGTGRFEQFF
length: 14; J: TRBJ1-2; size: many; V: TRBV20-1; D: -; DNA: TGCAGTGCTAGGGATGGGGGCGTAGACTATGGCTACACCTTC; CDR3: CSARDGGVDYGYTF
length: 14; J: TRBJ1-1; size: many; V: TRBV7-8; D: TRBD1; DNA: TGTGCCAGCAGCTACAGGACAGGGAACACTGAAGCTTTCTTT; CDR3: CASSYRTGNTEAFF